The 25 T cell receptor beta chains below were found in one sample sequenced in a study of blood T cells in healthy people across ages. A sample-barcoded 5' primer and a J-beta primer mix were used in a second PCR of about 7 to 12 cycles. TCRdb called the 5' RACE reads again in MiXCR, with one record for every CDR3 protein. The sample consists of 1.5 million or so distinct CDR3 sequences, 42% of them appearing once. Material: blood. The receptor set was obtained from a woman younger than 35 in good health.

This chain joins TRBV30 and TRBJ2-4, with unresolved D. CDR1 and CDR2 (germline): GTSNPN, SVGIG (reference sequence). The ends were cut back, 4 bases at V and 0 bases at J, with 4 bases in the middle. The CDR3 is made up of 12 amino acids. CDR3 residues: CAWTVAKNIQYF. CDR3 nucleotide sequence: TGTGCCTGGACAGTAGCCAAAAACATTCAGTACTTC.

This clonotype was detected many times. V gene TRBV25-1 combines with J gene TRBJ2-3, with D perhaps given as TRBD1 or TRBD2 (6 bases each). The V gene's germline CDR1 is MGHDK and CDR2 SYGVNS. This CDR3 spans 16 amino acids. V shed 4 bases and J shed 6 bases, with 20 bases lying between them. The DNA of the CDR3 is TGTGCCAGCAGTGCTCCGGGGGCATCCGAGTGGGATACGCAGTATTTT. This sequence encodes CASSAPGASEWDTQYF. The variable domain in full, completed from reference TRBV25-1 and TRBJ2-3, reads EADIYQTPRYLVIGTGKKITLECSQTMGHDKMYWYQQDPGMELHLIHYSYGVNSTEKGDLSSESTVSRIRTEHFPLTLESARPSHTSQYLCASSAPGASEWDTQYFGPGTRLTVL.

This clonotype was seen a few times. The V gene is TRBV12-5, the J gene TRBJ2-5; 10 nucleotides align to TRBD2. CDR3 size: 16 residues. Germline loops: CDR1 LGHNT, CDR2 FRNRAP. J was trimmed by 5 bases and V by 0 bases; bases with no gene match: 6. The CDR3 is CASGLVGLAGEETQYF. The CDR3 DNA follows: TGTGCTAGTGGTTTGGTTGGCCTAGCGGGGGAGGAGACCCAGTACTTC. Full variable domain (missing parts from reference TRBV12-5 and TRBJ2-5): DARVTQTPRHKVTEMGQEVTMRCQPILGHNTVFWYRQTMMQGLELLAYFRNRAPLDDSGMPKDRFSAEMPDATLATLKIQPSEPRDSAVYFCASGLVGLAGEETQYFGPGTRLLVL.

CDR3 in amino acids: CSAYRSSYNEQFF. Here the CDR3 DNA reads TGCAGTGCTTACCGTAGCTCCTACAATGAGCAGTTCTTC. The rearrangement links TRBV20-1 to TRBJ2-1; D is uncertain. Germline V CDR1 and CDR2: DFQATT, SNEGSKA (reference sequence). Trimming stripped 5 bases from V and 0 bases from J, with 8 bases between. This CDR3 is built from 13 residues.

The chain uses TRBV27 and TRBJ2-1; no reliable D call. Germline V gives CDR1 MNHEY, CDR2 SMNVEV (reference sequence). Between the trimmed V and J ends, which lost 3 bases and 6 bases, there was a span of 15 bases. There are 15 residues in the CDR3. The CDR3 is CASSFREFEINEQFF. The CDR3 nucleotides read TGTGCCAGCAGTTTTAGGGAATTCGAGATCAATGAGCAGTTCTTC.

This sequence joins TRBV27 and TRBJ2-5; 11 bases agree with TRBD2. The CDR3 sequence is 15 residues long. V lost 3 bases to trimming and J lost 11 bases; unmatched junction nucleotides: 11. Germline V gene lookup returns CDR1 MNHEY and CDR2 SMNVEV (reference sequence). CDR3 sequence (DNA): TGTGCCAGCAGTTTCACAGGGAATAGCGGGAGGGGGCAGTACTTC. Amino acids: CASSFTGNSGRGQYF.

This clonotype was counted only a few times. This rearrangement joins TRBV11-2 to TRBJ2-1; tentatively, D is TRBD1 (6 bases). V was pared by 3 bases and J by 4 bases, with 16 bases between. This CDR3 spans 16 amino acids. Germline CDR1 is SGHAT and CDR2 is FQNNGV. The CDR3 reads CASSLVPGQIYNEQFF. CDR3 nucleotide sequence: TGTGCCAGCAGCTTGGTTCCCGGACAGATATACAATGAGCAGTTCTTC.

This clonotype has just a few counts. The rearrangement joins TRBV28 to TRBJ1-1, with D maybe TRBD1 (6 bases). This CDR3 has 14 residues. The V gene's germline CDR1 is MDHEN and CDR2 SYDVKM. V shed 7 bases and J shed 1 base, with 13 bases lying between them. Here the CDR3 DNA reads TGTGCCAGCAATAGACGGGGGCAGAACACTGAAGCTTTCTTT. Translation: CASNRRGQNTEAFF.

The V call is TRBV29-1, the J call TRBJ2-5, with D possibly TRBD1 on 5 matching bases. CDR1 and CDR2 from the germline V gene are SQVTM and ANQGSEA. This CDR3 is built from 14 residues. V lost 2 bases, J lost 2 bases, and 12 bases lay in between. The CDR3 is CSVETAGWQETQYF. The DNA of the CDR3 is TGCAGCGTTGAAACCGCAGGGTGGCAAGAGACCCAGTACTTC.

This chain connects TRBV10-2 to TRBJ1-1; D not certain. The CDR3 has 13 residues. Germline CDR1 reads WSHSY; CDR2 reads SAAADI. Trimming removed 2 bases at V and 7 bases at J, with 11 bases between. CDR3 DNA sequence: TGCGCCAGCAGTGAGGCTACATGGGATGAAGCTTTCTTT. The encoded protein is CASSEATWDEAFF.

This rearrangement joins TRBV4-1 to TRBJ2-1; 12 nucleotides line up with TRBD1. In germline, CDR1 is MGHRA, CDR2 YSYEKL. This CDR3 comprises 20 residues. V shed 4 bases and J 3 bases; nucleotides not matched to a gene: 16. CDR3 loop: CASSLKIIAGQGAGYNEQFF. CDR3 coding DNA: TGCGCCAGCAGCCTAAAGATTATAGCGGGACAGGGGGCTGGCTACAATGAGCAGTTCTTC.

Here the CDR3 reads CASRDERLAGEQYF. Here the CDR3 DNA reads TGCGCCAGCAGGGACGAAAGACTAGCGGGCGAGCAGTACTTC. The V and J genes are TRBV10-2 and TRBJ2-4; 10 nucleotides agree with TRBD2. The end of the DNA fits TRBJ2-7 better, so the J call may be wrong. Germline V gene lookup returns CDR1 WSHSY and CDR2 SAAADI. The CDR3 is made up of 14 amino acids.

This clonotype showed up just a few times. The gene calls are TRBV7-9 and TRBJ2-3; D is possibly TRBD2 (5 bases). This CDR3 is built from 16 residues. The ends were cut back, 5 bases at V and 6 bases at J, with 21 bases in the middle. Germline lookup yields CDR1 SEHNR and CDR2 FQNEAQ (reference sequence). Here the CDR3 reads CASSLSIREDSDTQYF. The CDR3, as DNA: TGTGCCAGCAGCCTATCTATACGGGAAGATTCGGATACGCAGTATTTT. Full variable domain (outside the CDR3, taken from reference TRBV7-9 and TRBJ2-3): DTGVSQNPRHKITKRGQNVTFRCDPISEHNRLYWYRQTLGQGPEFLTYFQNEAQLEKSRLLSDRFSAERPKGSFSTLEIQRTEQGDSAMYLCASSLSIREDSDTQYFGPGTRLTVL.

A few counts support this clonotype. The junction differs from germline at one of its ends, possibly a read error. The CDR3 here is CASSLGRGLADPHEQFF. CDR3 nucleotides: TGTGCTAGCAGCTTAGGTCGTGGGCTAGCGGACCCCCATGAGCAGTTCTTC. The chain has TRBV7-7 and TRBJ2-1, with TRBD2 identical over 7 bases. The CDR3 consists of 17 residues. CDR1 is SSHAT, CDR2 FNYEAQ, per germline (reference sequence).

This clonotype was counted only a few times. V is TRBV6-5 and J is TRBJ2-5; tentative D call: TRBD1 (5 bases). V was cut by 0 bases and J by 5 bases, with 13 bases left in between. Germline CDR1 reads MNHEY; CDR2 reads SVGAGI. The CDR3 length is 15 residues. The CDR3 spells CASSYSQGAVETQYF. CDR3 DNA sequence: TGTGCCAGCAGTTACTCGCAAGGGGCTGTGGAGACCCAGTACTTC.

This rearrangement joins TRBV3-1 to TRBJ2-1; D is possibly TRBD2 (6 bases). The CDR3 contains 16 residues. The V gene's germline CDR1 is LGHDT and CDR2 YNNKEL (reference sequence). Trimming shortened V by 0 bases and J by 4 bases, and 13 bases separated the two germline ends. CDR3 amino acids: CASSQDREPSYNEQFF. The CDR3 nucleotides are TGTGCCAGCAGCCAAGATCGGGAGCCATCTTACAATGAGCAGTTCTTC.

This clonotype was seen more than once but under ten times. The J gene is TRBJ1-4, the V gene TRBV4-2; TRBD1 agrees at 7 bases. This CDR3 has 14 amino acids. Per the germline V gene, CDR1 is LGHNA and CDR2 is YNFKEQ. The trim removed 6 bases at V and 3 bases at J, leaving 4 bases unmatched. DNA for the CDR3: TGTGCCAGCAGGGTGACAGGGTCTAATGAAAAACTGTTTTTT. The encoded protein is CASRVTGSNEKLFF.

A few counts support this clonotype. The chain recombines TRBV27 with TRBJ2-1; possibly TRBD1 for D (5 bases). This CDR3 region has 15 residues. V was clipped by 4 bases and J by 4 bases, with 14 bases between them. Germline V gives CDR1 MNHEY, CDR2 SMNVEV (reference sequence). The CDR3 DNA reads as TGTGCCAGCAGTTCGGACACCTTACGTTACAATGAGCAGTTCTTC. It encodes CASSSDTLRYNEQFF.

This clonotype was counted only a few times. The CDR3 loop is CASSAAEIGLAGASASTDTQYF. In nucleotides, the CDR3 is TGTGCCAGCAGCGCTGCCGAGATTGGACTAGCGGGAGCTTCGGCTAGCACAGATACGCAGTATTTT. V and J are TRBV4-2 and TRBJ2-3; 13 bases map to TRBD2. CDR3 length equals 22 residues. V dropped 5 bases and J dropped 0; count of bases not matched to a gene: 20. Per the germline V gene, CDR1 is LGHNA and CDR2 is YNFKEQ.

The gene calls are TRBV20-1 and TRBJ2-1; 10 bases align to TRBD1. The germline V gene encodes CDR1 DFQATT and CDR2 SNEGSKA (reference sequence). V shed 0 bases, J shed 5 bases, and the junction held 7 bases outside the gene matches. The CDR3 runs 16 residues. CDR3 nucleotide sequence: TGCAGTGCTAGAGATCCAAGGACAGGGGGGAACAATGAGCAGTTCTTC. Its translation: CSARDPRTGGNNEQFF.

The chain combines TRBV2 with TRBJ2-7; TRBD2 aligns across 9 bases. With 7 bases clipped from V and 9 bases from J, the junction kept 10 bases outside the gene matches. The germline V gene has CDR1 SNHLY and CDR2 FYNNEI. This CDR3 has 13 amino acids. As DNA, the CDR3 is TGTGCCAGCAACGGCGGGAGGGCGAATGGGCAGTACTTC. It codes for CASNGGRANGQYF.

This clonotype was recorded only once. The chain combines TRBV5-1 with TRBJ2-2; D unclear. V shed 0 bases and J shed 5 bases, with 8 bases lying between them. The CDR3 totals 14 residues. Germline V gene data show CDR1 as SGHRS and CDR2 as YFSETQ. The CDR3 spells CASSLDPMTGELFF. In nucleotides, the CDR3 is TGCGCCAGCAGCTTGGACCCGATGACCGGGGAGCTGTTTTTT.

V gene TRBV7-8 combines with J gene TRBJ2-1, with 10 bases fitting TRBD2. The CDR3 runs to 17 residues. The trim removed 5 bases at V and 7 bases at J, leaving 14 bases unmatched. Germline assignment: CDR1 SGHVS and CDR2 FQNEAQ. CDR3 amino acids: CASSTRTTSGKANEQFF. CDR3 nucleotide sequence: TGTGCCAGCAGCACAAGAACAACTAGCGGGAAAGCGAATGAGCAGTTCTTC.

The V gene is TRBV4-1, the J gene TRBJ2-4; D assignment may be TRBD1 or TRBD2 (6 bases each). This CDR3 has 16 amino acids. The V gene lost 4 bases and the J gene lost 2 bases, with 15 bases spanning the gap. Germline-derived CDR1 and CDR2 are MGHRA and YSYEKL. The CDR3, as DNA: TGCGCCAGCAGCCCAAAGAGGGGGAGGCCCAAAAACATTCAGTACTTC. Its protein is CASSPKRGRPKNIQYF.

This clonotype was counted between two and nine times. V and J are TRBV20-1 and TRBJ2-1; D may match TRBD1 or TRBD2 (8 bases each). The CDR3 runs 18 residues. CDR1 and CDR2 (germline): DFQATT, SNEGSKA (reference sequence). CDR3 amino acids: CSEARTGSRGGSYNEQFF. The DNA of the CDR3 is TGCAGCGAGGCCAGGACAGGGTCCCGGGGGGGCTCCTACAATGAGCAGTTCTTC.